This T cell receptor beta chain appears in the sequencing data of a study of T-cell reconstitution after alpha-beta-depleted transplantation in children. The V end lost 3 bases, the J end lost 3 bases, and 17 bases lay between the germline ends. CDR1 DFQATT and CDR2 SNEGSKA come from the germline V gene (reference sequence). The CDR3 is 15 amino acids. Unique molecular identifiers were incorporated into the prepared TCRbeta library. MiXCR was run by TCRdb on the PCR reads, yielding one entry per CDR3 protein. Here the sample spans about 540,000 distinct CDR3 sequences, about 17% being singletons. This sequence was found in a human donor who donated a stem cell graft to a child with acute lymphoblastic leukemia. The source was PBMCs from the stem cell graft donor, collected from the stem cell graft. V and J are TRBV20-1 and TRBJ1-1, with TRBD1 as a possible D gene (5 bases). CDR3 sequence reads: CSAREAGIGYTEAFF. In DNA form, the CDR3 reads TGCAGTGCTAGGGAGGCAGGGATCGGATACACTGAAGCTTTCTTT.